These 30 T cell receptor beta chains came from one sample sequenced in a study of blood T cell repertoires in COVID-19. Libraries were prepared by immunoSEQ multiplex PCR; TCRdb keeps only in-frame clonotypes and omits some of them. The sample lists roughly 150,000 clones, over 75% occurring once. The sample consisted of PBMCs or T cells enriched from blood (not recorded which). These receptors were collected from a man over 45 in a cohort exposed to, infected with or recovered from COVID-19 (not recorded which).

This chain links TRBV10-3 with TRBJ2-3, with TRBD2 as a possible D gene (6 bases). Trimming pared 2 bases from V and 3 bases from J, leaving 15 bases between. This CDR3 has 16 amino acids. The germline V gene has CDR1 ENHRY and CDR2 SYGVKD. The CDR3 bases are TGTGCCATCAGTGAGGGACTTGGGGACTCGACAGATACGCAGTATTTT. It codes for CAISEGLGDSTDTQYF.

CDR3 in amino acids: CASSSLATNEKLFF. The CDR3 DNA is TGTGCCAGCAGCTCCCTTGCAACTAATGAAAAACTGTTTTTT. This rearrangement joins TRBV5-5 to TRBJ1-4, with unresolved D. The CDR3 is 14 amino acids. Germline V lookup: CDR1 SGHKS, CDR2 YYEKEE (reference sequence). V lost 3 bases to trimming and J lost 0 bases, with 6 bases between them.

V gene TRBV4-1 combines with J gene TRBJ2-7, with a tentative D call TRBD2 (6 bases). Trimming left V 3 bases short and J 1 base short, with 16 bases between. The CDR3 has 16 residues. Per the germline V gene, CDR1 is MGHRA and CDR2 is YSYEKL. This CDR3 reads CASSQIPGRGSYEQYF. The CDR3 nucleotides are TGCGCCAGCAGCCAGATTCCTGGACGGGGGTCCTACGAGCAGTACTTC.

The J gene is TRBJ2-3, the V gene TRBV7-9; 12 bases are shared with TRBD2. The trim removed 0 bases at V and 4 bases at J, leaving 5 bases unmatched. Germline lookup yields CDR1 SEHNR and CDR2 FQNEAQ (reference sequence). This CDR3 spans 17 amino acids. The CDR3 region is CASSLAASGGASDTQYF. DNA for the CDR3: TGTGCCAGCAGCTTAGCCGCTAGCGGGGGGGCGTCAGATACGCAGTATTTT.

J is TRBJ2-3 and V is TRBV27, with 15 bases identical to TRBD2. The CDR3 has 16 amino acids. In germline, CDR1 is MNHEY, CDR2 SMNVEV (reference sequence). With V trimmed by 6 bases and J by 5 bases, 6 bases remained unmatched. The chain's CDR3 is CASRGLAGGHGDTQYF. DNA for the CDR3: TGTGCCAGCAGGGGACTAGCGGGAGGTCACGGAGATACGCAGTATTTT.

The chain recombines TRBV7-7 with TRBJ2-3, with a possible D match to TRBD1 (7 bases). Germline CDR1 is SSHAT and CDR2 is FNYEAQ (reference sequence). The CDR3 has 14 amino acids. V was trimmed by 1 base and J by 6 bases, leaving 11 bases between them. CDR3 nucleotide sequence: TGTGCCAGCAGCTTAGGCAGGGGGGACGATACGCAGTATTTT. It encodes CASSLGRGDDTQYF.

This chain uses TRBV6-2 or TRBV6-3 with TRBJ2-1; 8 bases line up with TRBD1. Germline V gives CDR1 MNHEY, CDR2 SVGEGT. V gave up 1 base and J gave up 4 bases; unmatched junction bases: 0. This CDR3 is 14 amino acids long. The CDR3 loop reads CASSYWTGYNEQFF. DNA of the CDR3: TGTGCCAGCAGTTACTGGACAGGGTACAATGAGCAGTTCTTC.

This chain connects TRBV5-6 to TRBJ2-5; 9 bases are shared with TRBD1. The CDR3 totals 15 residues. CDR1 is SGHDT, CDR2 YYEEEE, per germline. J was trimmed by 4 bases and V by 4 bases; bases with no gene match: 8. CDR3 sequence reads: CASSKPGQGLETQYF. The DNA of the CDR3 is TGTGCCAGCAGCAAACCGGGACAGGGCTTAGAGACCCAGTACTTC.

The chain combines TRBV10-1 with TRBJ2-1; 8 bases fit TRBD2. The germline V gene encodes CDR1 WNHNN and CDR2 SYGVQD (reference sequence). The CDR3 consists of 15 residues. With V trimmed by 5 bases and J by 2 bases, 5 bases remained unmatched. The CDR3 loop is CASSPSGGAYNEQFF. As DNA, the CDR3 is TGCGCCAGCAGTCCTTCCGGGGGGGCCTACAATGAGCAGTTCTTC.

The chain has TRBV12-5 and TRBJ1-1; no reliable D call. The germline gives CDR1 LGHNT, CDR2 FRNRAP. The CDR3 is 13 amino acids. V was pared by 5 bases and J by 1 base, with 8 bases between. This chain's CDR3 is CASGLTSNTEAFF. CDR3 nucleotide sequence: TGTGCTAGTGGTCTTACTTCGAACACTGAAGCTTTCTTT.

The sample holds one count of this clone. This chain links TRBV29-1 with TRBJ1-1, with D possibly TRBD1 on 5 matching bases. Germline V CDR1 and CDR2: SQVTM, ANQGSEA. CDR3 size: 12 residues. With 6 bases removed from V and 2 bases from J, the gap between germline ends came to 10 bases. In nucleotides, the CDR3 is TGCAGCGTCTGGGGGGGAAACACTGAAGCTTTCTTT. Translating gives CSVWGGNTEAFF.

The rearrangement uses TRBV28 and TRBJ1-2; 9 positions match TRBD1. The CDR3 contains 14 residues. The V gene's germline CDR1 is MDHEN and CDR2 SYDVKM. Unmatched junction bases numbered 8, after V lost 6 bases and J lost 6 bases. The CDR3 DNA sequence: TGTGCCAGCAGCGTCACAGGGGGCTTAAATGGCTACACCTTC. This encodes CASSVTGGLNGYTF.

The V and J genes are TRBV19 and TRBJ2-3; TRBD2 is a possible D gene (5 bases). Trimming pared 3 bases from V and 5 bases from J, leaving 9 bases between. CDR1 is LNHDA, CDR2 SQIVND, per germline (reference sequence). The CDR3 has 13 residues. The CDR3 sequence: CASSMRAVDTQYF. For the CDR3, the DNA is TGTGCCAGTAGTATGAGGGCGGTAGATACGCAGTATTTT.

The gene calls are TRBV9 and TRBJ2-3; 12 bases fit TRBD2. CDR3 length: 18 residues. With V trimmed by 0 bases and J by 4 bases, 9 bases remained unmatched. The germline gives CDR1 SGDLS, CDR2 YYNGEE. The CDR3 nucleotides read TGTGCCAGCAGCGTAGATCGGCTAGCGGGGGGGCGGGCAGATACGCAGTATTTT. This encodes CASSVDRLAGGRADTQYF.

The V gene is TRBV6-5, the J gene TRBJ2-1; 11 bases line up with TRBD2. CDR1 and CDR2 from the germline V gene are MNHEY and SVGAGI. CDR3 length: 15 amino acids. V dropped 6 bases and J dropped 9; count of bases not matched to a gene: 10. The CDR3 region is CASSMTSGKVGEQFF. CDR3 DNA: TGTGCCAGCAGCATGACTAGCGGGAAAGTGGGTGAGCAGTTCTTC.

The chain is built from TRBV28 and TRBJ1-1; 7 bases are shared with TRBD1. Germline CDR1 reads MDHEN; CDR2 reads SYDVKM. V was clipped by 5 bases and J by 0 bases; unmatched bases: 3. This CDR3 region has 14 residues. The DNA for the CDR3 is TGTGCCAGCAGTACGGGACAGCTGAACACTGAAGCTTTCTTT. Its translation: CASSTGQLNTEAFF.

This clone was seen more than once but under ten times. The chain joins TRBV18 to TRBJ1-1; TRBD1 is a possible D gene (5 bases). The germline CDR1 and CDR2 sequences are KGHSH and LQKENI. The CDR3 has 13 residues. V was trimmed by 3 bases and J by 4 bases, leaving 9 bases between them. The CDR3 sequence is CASSPDRFTEAFF. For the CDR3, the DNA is TGTGCCAGCTCACCCGACAGATTCACTGAAGCTTTCTTT.

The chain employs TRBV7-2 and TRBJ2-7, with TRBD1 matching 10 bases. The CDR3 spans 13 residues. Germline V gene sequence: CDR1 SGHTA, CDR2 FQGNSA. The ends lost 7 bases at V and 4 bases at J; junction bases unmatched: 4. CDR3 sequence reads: CASIPGQGYEQYF. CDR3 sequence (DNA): TGTGCCAGCATACCGGGACAGGGGTACGAGCAGTACTTC.

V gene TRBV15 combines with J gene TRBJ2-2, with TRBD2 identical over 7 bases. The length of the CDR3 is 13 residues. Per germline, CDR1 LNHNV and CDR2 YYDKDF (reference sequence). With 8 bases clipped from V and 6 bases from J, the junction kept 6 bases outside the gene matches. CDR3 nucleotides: TGTGCCACCGTAGGGGAGGGAGCCGGGGAGCTGTTTTTT. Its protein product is CATVGEGAGELFF. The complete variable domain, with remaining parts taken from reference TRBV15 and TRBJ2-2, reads DAMVIQNPRYQVTQFGKPVTLSCSQTLNHNVMYWYQQKSSQAPKLLFHYYDKDFNNEADTPDNFQSRRPNTSFCFLDIRSPGLGDTAMYLCATVGEGAGELFFGEGSRLTVL.

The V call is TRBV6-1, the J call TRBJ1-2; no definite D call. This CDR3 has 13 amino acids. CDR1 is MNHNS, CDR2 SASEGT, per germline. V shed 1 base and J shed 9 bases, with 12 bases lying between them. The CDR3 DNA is TGTGCCAGCAGTGAAGAGGAGGGCTTGAGCTACACCTTC. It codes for CASSEEEGLSYTF.

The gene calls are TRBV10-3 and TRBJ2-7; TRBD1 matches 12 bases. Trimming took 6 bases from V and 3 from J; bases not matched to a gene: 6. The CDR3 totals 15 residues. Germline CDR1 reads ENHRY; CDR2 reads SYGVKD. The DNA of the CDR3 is TGTGCCATCAGCCTGGGACAGGGGGCGAGCTACGAGCAGTACTTC. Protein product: CAISLGQGASYEQYF.

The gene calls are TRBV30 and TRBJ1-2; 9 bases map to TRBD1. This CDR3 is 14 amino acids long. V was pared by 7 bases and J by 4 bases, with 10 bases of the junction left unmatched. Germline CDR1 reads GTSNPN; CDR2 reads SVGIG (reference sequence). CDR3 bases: TGTGCCTATAGCCGGGGACAGGGTGCCTATGGCTACACCTTC. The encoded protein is CAYSRGQGAYGYTF.

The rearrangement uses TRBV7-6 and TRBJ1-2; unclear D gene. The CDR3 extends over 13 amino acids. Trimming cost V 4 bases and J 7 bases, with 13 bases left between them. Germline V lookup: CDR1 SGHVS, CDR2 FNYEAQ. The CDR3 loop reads CASSSSRVGGYTF. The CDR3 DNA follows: TGTGCCAGCAGCTCCTCCCGGGTCGGTGGCTACACCTTC.

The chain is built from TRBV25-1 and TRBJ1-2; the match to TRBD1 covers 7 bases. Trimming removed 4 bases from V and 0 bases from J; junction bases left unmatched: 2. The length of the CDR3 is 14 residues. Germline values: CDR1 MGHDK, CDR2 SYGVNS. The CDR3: CASSVQGTNYGYTF. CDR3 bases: TGTGCCAGCAGTGTACAGGGGACTAACTATGGCTACACCTTC.

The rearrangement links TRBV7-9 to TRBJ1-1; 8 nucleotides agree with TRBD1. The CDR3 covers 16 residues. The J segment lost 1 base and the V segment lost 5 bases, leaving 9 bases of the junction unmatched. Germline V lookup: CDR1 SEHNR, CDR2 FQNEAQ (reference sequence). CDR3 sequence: CASSPNGQGWNTEAFF. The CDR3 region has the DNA TGTGCCAGCAGCCCAAATGGACAGGGTTGGAACACTGAAGCTTTCTTT.

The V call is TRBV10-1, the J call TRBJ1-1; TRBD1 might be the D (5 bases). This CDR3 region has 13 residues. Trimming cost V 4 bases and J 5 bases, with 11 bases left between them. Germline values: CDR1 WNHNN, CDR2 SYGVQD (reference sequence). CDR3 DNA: TGCGCCAGCAGTGGTCCGGGGGAGACTGAAGCTTTCTTT. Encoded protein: CASSGPGETEAFF.

The CDR3 coding sequence is TGTGCCAGCAACCGGGACATTAATGAAAAACTGTTTTTT. Its protein is CASNRDINEKLFF. This chain connects TRBV25-1 to TRBJ1-4; D is possibly TRBD1 (6 bases). The V gene's germline CDR1 is MGHDK and CDR2 SYGVNS. There are 13 residues in the CDR3. The V and J ends lost 7 bases and 4 bases respectively, with 10 bases between them.

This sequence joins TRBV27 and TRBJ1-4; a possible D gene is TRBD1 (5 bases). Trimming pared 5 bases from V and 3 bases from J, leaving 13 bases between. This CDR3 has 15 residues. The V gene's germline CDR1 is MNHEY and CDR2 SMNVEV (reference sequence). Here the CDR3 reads CASSPSGLSNEKLFF. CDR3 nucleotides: TGTGCCAGCAGTCCTTCAGGGTTATCTAATGAAAAACTGTTTTTT.

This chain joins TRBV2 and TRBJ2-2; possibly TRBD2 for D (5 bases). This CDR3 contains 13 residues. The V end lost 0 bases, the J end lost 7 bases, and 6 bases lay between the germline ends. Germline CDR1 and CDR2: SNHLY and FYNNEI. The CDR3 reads CASSEARDGELFF. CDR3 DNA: TGTGCCAGCAGTGAAGCGAGGGACGGGGAGCTGTTTTTT.

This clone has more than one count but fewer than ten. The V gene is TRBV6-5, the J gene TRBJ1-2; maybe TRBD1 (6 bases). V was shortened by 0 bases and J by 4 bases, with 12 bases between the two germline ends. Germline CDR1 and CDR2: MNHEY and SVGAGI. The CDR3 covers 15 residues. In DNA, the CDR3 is TGTGCCAGCAGTTACTCGATGGCAGGGGCCTATGGCTACACCTTC. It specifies CASSYSMAGAYGYTF.